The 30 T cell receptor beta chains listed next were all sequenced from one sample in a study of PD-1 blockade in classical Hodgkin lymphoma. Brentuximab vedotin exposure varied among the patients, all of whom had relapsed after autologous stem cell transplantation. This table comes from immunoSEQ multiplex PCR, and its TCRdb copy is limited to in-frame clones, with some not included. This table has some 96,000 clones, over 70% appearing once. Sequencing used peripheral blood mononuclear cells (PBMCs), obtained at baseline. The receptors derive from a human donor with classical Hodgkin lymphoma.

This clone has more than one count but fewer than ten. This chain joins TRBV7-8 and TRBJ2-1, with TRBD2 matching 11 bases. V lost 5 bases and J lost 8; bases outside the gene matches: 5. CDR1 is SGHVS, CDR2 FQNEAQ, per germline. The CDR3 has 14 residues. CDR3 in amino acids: CASSLGLAAYEQFF. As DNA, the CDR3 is TGTGCCAGCAGCCTGGGACTAGCGGCCTATGAGCAGTTCTTC.

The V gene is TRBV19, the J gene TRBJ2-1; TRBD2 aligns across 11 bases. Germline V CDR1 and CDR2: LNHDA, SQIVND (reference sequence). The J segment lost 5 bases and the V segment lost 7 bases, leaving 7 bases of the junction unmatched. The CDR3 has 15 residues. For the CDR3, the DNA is TGTGCCAGTAAGTGGGGACTAGCGGACAACAATGAGCAGTTCTTC. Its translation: CASKWGLADNNEQFF.

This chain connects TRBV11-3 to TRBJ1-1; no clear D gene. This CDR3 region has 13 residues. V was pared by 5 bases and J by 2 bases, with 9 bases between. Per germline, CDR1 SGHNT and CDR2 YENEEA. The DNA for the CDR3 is TGTGCCAGCAGCCCCTGGAGAAACACTGAAGCTTTCTTT. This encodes CASSPWRNTEAFF.

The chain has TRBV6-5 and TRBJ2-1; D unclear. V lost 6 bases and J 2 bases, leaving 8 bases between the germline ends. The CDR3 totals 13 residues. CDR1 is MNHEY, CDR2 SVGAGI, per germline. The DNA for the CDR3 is TGTGCCAGCAGCAATCTTCCCTACAATGAGCAGTTCTTC. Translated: CASSNLPYNEQFF.

CDR3 in DNA: TGTGCCATCAGTGATGGGGGCGGCACAGATACGCAGTATTTT. It specifies CAISDGGGTDTQYF. This chain uses TRBV10-3 with TRBJ2-3; weak D call: TRBD1 (6 bases). The V end lost 3 bases, the J end lost 1 base, and 8 bases lay between the germline ends. CDR1 and CDR2 from the germline V gene are ENHRY and SYGVKD. The CDR3 contains 14 residues.

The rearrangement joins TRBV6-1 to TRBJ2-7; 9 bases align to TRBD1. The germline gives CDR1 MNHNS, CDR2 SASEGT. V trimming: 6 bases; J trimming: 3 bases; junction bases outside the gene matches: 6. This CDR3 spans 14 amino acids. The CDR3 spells CASRPGQGVYEQYF. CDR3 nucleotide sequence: TGTGCCAGCAGACCGGGACAGGGAGTCTACGAGCAGTACTTC.

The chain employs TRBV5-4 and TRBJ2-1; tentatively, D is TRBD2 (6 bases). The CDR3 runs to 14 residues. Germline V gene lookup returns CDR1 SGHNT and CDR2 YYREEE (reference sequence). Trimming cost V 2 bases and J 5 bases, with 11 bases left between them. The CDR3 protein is CASSFPAGNNEQFF. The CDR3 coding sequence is TGTGCCAGCAGCTTCCCAGCGGGCAACAATGAGCAGTTCTTC.

CDR3 in DNA: TGCGCCAGCAGCCTTGGTGGACAGACCGGAGATACGCAGTATTTT. The encoded protein is CASSLGGQTGDTQYF. The chain carries TRBV5-1 and TRBJ2-3, with D perhaps matching TRBD1 (6 bases). The V gene lost 4 bases and the J gene lost 5 bases, with 17 bases spanning the gap. This CDR3 region has 15 residues. The germline V gene has CDR1 SGHRS and CDR2 YFSETQ.

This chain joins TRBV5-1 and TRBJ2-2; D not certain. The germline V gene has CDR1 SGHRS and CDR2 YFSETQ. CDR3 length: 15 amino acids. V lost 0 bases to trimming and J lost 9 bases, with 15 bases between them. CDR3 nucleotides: TGCGCCAGCAGCTTGGGTACGCAAGTGGAAAGGGAGCTGTTTTTT. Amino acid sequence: CASSLGTQVERELFF.

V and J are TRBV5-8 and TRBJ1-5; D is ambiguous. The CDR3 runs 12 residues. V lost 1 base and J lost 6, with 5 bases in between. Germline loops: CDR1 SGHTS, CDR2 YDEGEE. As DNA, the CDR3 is TGTGCCAGCAGCTTGAGGTTTCAGCCCCAGCATTTT. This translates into CASSLRFQPQHF.

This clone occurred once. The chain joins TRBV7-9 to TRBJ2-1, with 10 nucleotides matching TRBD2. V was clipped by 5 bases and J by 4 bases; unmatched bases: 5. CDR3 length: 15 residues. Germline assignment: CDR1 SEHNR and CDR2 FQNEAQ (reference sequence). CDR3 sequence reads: CASSRRTSGYNEQFF. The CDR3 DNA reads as TGTGCCAGCAGCCGTAGGACTAGCGGATACAATGAGCAGTTCTTC.

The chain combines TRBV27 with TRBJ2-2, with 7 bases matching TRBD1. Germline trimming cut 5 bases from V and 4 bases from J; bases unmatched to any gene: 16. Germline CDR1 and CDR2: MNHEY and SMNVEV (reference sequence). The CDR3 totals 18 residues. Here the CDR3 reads CASSRSGTAYKVTGELFF. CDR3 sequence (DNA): TGTGCCAGCAGTCGTTCCGGGACAGCTTATAAGGTCACCGGGGAGCTGTTTTTT.

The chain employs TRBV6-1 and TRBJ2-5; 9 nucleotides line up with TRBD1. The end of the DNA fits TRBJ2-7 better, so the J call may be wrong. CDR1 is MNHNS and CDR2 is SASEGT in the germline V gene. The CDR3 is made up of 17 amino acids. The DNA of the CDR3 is TGTGCCAGCAGTGAAAGGTCCTCTGGGACAGGGTCCTACGAGCAGTACTTC. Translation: CASSERSSGTGSYEQYF.

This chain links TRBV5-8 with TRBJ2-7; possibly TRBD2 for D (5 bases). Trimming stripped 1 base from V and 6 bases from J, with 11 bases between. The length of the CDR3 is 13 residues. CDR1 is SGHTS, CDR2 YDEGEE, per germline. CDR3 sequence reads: CASSLFLAGEQYF. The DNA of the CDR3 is TGTGCCAGCAGCTTGTTTCTAGCAGGCGAGCAGTACTTC. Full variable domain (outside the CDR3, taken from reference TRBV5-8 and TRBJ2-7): EAGVTQSPTHLIKTRGQQATLRCSPISGHTSVYWYQQALGLGLQFLLWYDEGEERNRGNFPPRFSGRQFPNYSSELNVNALELEDSALYLCASSLFLAGEQYFGPGTRLTVT.

The CDR3 spells CATSSGQGLPLPEAFF. CDR3 DNA: TGTGCCACCAGCAGTGGACAGGGCCTTCCCCTTCCTGAAGCTTTCTTT. This chain connects TRBV15 to TRBJ1-1; TRBD1 matches 8 bases. The CDR3 is 16 amino acids. J was trimmed by 6 bases and V by 3 bases; bases with no gene match: 12. CDR1 is LNHNV and CDR2 is YYDKDF in the germline V gene (reference sequence). The full variable domain, its missing parts supplied by reference TRBV15 and TRBJ1-1, is DAMVIQNPRYQVTQFGKPVTLSCSQTLNHNVMYWYQQKSSQAPKLLFHYYDKDFNNEADTPDNFQSRRPNTSFCFLDIRSPGLGDTAMYLCATSSGQGLPLPEAFFGQGTRLTVV.

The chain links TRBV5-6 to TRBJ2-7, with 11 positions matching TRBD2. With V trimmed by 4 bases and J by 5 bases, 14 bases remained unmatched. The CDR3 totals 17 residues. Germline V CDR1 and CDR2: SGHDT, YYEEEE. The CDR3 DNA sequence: TGTGCCAGCAGCAACCTATTAACTAGCGGGAGCCTCCACGAGCAGTACTTC. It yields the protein CASSNLLTSGSLHEQYF.

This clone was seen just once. The CDR3: CASSSDWGEAFF. The DNA for the CDR3 is TGTGCCAGCAGTTCGGACTGGGGGGAAGCTTTCTTT. The chain uses TRBV27 and TRBJ1-1; TRBD1 might be the D (5 bases). This CDR3 spans 12 amino acids. Germline V gene data show CDR1 as MNHEY and CDR2 as SMNVEV (reference sequence). V lost 4 bases to trimming and J lost 8 bases, with 11 bases between them.

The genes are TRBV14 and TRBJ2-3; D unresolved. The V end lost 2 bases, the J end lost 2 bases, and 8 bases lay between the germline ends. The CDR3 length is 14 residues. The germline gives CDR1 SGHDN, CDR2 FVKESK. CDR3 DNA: TGTGCCAGCAGCCAATCTGTGGTCACAGATACGCAGTATTTT. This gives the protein CASSQSVVTDTQYF.

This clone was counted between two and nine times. CDR3 region: CASSVLAGGAYEQYF. The CDR3 DNA reads as TGTGCCAGCAGCGTGTTAGCGGGGGGGGCCTACGAGCAGTACTTC. The chain combines TRBV9 with TRBJ2-7; TRBD2 matches 11 bases. Germline V gives CDR1 SGDLS, CDR2 YYNGEE. The CDR3 loop spans 15 amino acids. The trim removed 2 bases at V and 2 bases at J, leaving 3 bases unmatched.

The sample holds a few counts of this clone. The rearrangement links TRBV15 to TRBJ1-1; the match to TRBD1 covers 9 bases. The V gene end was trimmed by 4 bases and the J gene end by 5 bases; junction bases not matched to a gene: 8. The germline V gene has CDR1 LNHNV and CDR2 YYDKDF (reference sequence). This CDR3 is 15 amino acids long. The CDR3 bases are TGTGCCACCAGCATCGGGGACAGGGCCGGTACTGAAGCTTTCTTT. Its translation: CATSIGDRAGTEAFF.

CDR3 bases: TGTGCCATCGCCTCGGCAGGGGCAGGTTACCATGAGCAGTTCTTC. Residues: CAIASAGAGYHEQFF. The chain couples TRBV10-3 to TRBJ2-1, with D possibly being TRBD1 (6 bases). Germline V gives CDR1 ENHRY, CDR2 SYGVKD. V gave up 8 bases and J gave up 8 bases, with 22 bases separating them. The CDR3 has 15 amino acids.

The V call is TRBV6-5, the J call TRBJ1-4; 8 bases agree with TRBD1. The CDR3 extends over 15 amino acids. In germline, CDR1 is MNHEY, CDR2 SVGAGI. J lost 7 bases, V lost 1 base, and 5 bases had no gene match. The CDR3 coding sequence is TGTGCCAGCAGTTACTTCAGGGGGCGCCCTGAAAAACTGTTTTTT. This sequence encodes CASSYFRGRPEKLFF.

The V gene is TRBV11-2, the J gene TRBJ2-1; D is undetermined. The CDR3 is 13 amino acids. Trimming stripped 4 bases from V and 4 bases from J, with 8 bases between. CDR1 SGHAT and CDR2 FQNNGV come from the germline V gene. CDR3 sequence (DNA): TGTGCCAGCAGCTCCGCTATGTACAATGAGCAGTTCTTC. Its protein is CASSSAMYNEQFF.

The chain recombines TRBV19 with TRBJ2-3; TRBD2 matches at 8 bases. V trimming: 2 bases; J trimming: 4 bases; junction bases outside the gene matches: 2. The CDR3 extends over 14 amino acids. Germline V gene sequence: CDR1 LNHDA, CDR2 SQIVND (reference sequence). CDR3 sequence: CASSITTSADTQYF. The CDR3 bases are TGTGCCAGTAGTATAACGACTAGCGCAGATACGCAGTATTTT. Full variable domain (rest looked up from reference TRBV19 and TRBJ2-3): DGGITQSPKYLFRKEGQNVTLSCEQNLNHDAMYWYRQDPGQGLRLIYYSQIVNDFQKGDIAEGYSVSREKKESFPLTVTSAQKNPTAFYLCASSITTSADTQYFGPGTRLTVL.

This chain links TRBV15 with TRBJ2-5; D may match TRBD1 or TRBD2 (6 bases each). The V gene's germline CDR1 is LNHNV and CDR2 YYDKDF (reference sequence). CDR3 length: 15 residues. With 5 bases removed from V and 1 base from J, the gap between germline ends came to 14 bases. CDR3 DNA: TGTGCCACCAGCTCGGGGGCGGCAGCCCAAGAGACCCAGTACTTC. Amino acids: CATSSGAAAQETQYF.

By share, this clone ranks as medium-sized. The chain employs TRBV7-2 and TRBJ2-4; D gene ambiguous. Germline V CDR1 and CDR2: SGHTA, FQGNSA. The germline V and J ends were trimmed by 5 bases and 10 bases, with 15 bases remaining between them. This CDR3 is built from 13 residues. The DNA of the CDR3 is TGTGCCAGCAGCATAGACACTGGATCTATTCAGTACTTC. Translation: CASSIDTGSIQYF.

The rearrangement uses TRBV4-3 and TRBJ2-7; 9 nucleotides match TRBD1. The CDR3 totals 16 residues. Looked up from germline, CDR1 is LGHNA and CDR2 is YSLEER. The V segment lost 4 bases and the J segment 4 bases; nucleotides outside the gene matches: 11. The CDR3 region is CASSPTFPGQGYEQYF. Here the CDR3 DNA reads TGCGCCAGCAGCCCAACCTTTCCGGGACAGGGTTACGAGCAGTACTTC.

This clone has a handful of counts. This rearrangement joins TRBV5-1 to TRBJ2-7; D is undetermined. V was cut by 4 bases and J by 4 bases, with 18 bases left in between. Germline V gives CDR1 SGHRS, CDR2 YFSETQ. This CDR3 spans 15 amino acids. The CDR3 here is CASSPSGESRYEQYF. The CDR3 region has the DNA TGCGCCAGCAGCCCTTCAGGCGAATCAAGGTACGAGCAGTACTTC.

CDR3 bases: TGCGCCAGCAGCCAAGCGGGGGGGGACACTGAAGCTTTCTTT. Translating gives CASSQAGGDTEAFF. The V call is TRBV4-1, the J call TRBJ1-1; the D gene is possibly TRBD1 (5 bases). CDR1 and CDR2 from the germline V gene are MGHRA and YSYEKL. Deletions cut 1 base from V and 3 bases from J, with 9 bases between. The length of the CDR3 is 14 residues.

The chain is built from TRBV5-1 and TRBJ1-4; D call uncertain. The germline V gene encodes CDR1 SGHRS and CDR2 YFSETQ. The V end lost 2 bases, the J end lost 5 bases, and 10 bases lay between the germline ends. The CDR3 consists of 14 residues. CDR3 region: CASSFGRVNEKLFF. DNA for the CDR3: TGCGCCAGCAGCTTTGGCAGAGTCAATGAAAAACTGTTTTTT.